The clone carrying this T cell receptor (beta chain) was counted ten times or more. Amplified TCR beta CDR3 regions came from RNA transcripts. During a first-round RT-PCR of the TCR CDR3, the HTBI primer set was used. TCRdb independently ran MiXCR on the multiplex PCR reads; one entry per CDR3 protein. Seen here are approximately 400,000 distinct CDR3 sequences, about 18% observed once, and the top ten hold approximately 4%. The sample originates from a study of T cells in Graves' hyperthyroidism and ophthalmopathy. The V and J ends lost 4 bases and 1 base, in that order; junction bases with no gene match: 10. The CDR3 is 15 amino acids. Looked up from germline, CDR1 is GTSNPN and CDR2 is SVGIG (reference sequence). It was considered stable Graves' hyperthyroidism when ophthalmopathy did not progress within 18 months. In patients aged 18 to 65, hyperthyroidism was newly diagnosed, with duration under 2 months. The authors obtained PBMCs from about 9.5 ml of fresh peripheral blood.

V and J are TRBV30 and TRBJ2-7; 7 bases fit TRBD1. The clonotype originates from a woman between 18 and 29 years old with Graves' hyperthyroidism. Sequencing input: blood. CDR3 protein: CAWTRYRGRSYEQYF. In DNA, the CDR3 is TGTGCCTGGACTAGGTACAGGGGAAGATCCTACGAGCAGTACTTC.